This T cell receptor beta chain was observed in a study of T cells in Graves' hyperthyroidism and ophthalmopathy. Points from the study as a whole: Ophthalmopathy was predicted by the model a median of approximately 6 months ahead of onset.

RNA transcripts gave rise to amplified TCR beta CDR3 regions. A set of HTBI primers served as the primers for a first-round RT-PCR of the TCR CDR3. MiXCR was run by TCRdb on the multiplex PCR reads, yielding one entry per CDR3 protein. Here the sample spans around 540,000 distinct CDR3 sequences, more than 45% being singletons. The germline V gene has CDR1 MNHEY and CDR2 SVGAGI. The CDR3 is 13 residues long. The V gene lost 4 bases and the J gene lost 0 bases, with 6 bases spanning the gap. This clonotype was counted only a few times. Antigen specificity is unknown. The sequence came from a woman younger than 35 with Graves' hyperthyroidism. Sequencing used peripheral blood or thyroid tissue (not recorded which). The chain links TRBV6-5 to TRBJ1-2; D remains unclear. CDR3 residues: CASSFSPNYGYTF. In nucleotides, the CDR3 is TGTGCCAGCAGTTTTAGCCCTAACTATGGCTACACCTTC.